Each of the 5 T cell receptor beta chains below was sequenced from the same sample in a study of shared clonotypes between healthy human individuals. The naive CD8 fraction comprised CD45RO-negative cells positively selected for CCR7 and excluded terminally differentiated effector memory CD45RA+ cells. Data came from immunoSEQ multiplex PCR; TCRdb stores just in-frame clones and leaves some out. In the table there are about 680,000 clones, about 91% of which are singletons. The sequenced sample consisted of naive CD8+ T cells sorted from blood. The receptors here all came from a man aged 25-40 years in good health.

The chain employs TRBV6-5 and TRBJ1-4; D possibly corresponds to TRBD1 (6 bases). In germline, CDR1 is MNHEY, CDR2 SVGAGI. This CDR3 is 15 amino acids long. The germline V and J ends were trimmed by 6 bases and 5 bases, with 16 bases remaining between them. The CDR3: CASSANRGSNEKLFF. CDR3 coding DNA: TGTGCCAGCAGCGCTAATAGGGGGAGCAATGAAAAACTGTTTTTT.

The chain is built from TRBV27 and TRBJ1-1; 7 bases are a match to TRBD1. The CDR3 is 14 amino acids. V lost 4 bases, J lost 4 bases, and 6 bases stayed unmatched. CDR1 and CDR2 (germline): MNHEY, SMNVEV (reference sequence). This chain's CDR3 is CASSSETGSTEAFF. CDR3 DNA: TGTGCCAGCAGTTCCGAGACAGGGAGCACTGAAGCTTTCTTT.

This clone came up once. The genes are TRBV9 and TRBJ2-7, with TRBD2 matching over 7 bases. There are 15 residues in the CDR3. The junction had 7 bases not matched to a gene; V was cut back by 0 bases and J by 4 bases. Germline V CDR1 and CDR2: SGDLS, YYNGEE. CDR3 amino acids: CASSVDSGTAYEQYF. CDR3 in DNA: TGTGCCAGCAGCGTAGACAGCGGGACCGCATACGAGCAGTACTTC.

V usage is TRBV27 and J usage is TRBJ1-2; D unresolved. This CDR3 region has 13 residues. V lost 0 bases and J 5 bases, leaving 7 bases between the germline ends. Germline V lookup: CDR1 MNHEY, CDR2 SMNVEV (reference sequence). CDR3 sequence (DNA): TGTGCCAGCAGTTTATCGGGTCATTATGGCTACACCTTC. Translation gives CASSLSGHYGYTF.

CDR3 DNA sequence: TGTGCCAGCAGCACCTTAGCGGGAGGGCTTGTTGAGCAGTTCTTC. This codes for CASSTLAGGLVEQFF. V usage is TRBV7-2 and J usage is TRBJ2-1; 11 nucleotides align to TRBD2. This CDR3 has 15 residues. V shed 5 bases, J shed 9 bases, and the junction held 9 bases outside the gene matches. CDR1 is SGHTA, CDR2 FQGNSA, per germline.